A selection of T cell receptor beta chains follows, all from one sample in a study of T cell repertoires in ileal Crohn's disease. Sequencing used immunoSEQ multiplex PCR; TCRdb keeps in-frame clones, though not all of them. The profile shows 8,000 to 10,000 clones, approximately 80% of them singletons. Sequenced material: ileal tissue. Every receptor here comes from an adult with Crohn's disease. The conserved cysteine and the conserved F or W are not part of the CDR3 here. A D gene is named only where the DNA matches it firmly.

V: TRBV4-3; J: TRBJ2-5; D: TRBD2; CDR3: ASSQMGLAQETQY
V: TRBV7-2; J: TRBJ1-5; D: NA; CDR3: ASSLGSGKGNQPQH
V: TRBV2; J: TRBJ1-3; D: TRBD1; CDR3: ASRTGSGNTIY
V: TRBV7-2; J: NA; D: TRBD2; CDR3: ASSILAGTSKIYEQY
V: TRBV4-1; J: TRBJ2-1; D: NA; CDR3: ASSQGDWAGNEQF
V: TRBV5-4; J: TRBJ1-1; D: NA; CDR3: ASSVSGAGYPEAF
V: TRBV29-1; J: TRBJ1-1; D: TRBD1; CDR3: SVLRGTGKNTEAF
V: TRBV29-1; J: TRBJ2-5; D: TRBD1; CDR3: SVEDWDRVPQETQY
V: TRBV13; J: TRBJ1-4; D: TRBD1; CDR3: ASSLGQVGAEKLF
V: TRBV11-2; J: TRBJ1-2; D: NA; CDR3: ASSFGEVGVRGYT
V: TRBV27; J: TRBJ2-4; D: TRBD1; CDR3: ASSSGQGIVGNIQY
V: TRBV6-5; J: TRBJ2-7; D: NA; CDR3: ASSFGTLSYEQY
V: TRBV7-2; J: TRBJ2-7; D: TRBD2; CDR3: ASSFTSGGAYEQY
V: TRBV4-1; J: TRBJ2-1; D: TRBD2; CDR3: ASSLHGGGNTYNEQF
V: TRBV5-6; J: TRBJ1-5; D: NA; CDR3: ASSLQGRDQPQH
V: TRBV6-6; J: TRBJ2-3; D: TRBD2; CDR3: ASSYGGGLKTDTQY
V: TRBV25-1; J: TRBJ2-7; D: NA; CDR3: ASSSTNSYEQY
V: TRBV2; J: TRBJ1-5; D: NA; CDR3: ASRAQISNQPQH
V: TRBV5-1; J: TRBJ2-2; D: TRBD2; CDR3: ASSLLGLAGGPGTGELF
V: TRBV5-1; J: TRBJ2-5; D: TRBD2; CDR3: ASRSTGLAGGETQY
V: TRBV4-3; J: TRBJ1-2; D: NA; CDR3: ASSQGQNYGYT
V: TRBV19; J: TRBJ1-1; D: NA; CDR3: ASSPLRREGTEAF
V: TRBV19; J: TRBJ2-1; D: TRBD2; CDR3: ASRLYRGTGGGRNEQF
V: TRBV27; J: TRBJ2-3; D: TRBD2; CDR3: ASSFLSGGRPDTQY
V: TRBV10-2; J: TRBJ1-6; D: TRBD1; CDR3: ASRTGATNSPLH
V: TRBV9; J: TRBJ2-5; D: NA; CDR3: ASSVGRAGLETQY
V: TRBV19; J: TRBJ1-1; D: NA; CDR3: ASSKRVGTEAF
V: TRBV4-3; J: TRBJ2-5; D: TRBD2; CDR3: ASSQDELAGREQY
V: TRBV5-1; J: TRBJ1-4; D: TRBD1; CDR3: ASSLGGQGYEKLF
V: TRBV7-6; J: TRBJ2-1; D: TRBD2; CDR3: ASSLAERGPNNEQF
V: TRBV5-1; J: TRBJ2-1; D: TRBD1; CDR3: ASSYGQGGTYNEQF
V: TRBV6-5; J: TRBJ1-1; D: TRBD1; CDR3: ASSGQGATEAF
V: TRBV28; J: TRBJ2-2; D: TRBD1; CDR3: ASSWAGGPGELF
V: TRBV7-6; J: TRBJ2-6; D: TRBD1; CDR3: ASTRGSGGANVLT
V: TRBV5-1; J: TRBJ1-1; D: NA; CDR3: ASSHGGPTEAF
V: TRBV11-3; J: NA; D: NA; CDR3: ASSHGQTYEQY
V: TRBV25-1; J: TRBJ1-4; D: NA; CDR3: ASSESSEKLF
V: TRBV4-3; J: TRBJ2-5; D: TRBD1; CDR3: ASSQDLGAGGVETQY
V: TRBV28; J: TRBJ2-4; D: TRBD1; CDR3: ASSLGQGRSY
V: TRBV6-1; J: TRBJ1-5; D: NA; CDR3: ASSEKTVRQPQH
V: TRBV20-1; J: TRBJ1-2; D: NA; CDR3: SAVQNYGYT
V: TRBV5-8; J: TRBJ2-1; D: NA; CDR3: AYSLRTAFNEQF
V: TRBV14; J: TRBJ2-3; D: TRBD2; CDR3: ASSPGGGTQY
V: TRBV5-1; J: TRBJ1-1; D: NA; CDR3: ASSAQETMNTEAF
V: TRBV2; J: TRBJ2-5; D: NA; CDR3: ASTQNREGTQY
V: TRBV11-2; J: TRBJ1-6; D: TRBD1; CDR3: ASSFQRDSNSPLH
V: TRBV6-1; J: TRBJ2-7; D: TRBD1; CDR3: ASSGGQGASRSMQY
V: TRBV27; J: TRBJ2-5; D: TRBD2; CDR3: ASSPLTSGTKETQY
V: TRBV9; J: TRBJ2-3; D: NA; CDR3: ASSVVGGNTQY
V: TRBV18; J: TRBJ2-1; D: NA; CDR3: ASSQRLSSYNEQF
V: TRBV23-1; J: TRBJ1-1; D: NA; CDR3: ASSHPNTEAF
V: TRBV5-1; J: TRBJ2-7; D: NA; CDR3: ASRVGQSEQY
V: TRBV29-1; J: TRBJ2-5; D: NA; CDR3: SVEPTAQETQY
V: TRBV6-6; J: TRBJ2-2; D: NA; CDR3: ASSYSTGYGELF